Here is one T cell receptor (beta chain) with its context. Its antigen is currently unknown. Trimming cost V 0 bases and J 2 bases, with 6 bases left between them. The CDR3 sequence is 13 residues long. The germline gives CDR1 SQVTM, CDR2 ANQGSEA. This sample is part of a study of blood T cells in healthy people across ages. Study results and limitations: Significant beta diversity loss was already apparent by age roughly 38, declining roughly linearly.

Drawn from each donor were 8.5 to 10 milliliters of peripheral blood. PBMCs numbering at least 6 million were isolated per sample. A second 7 to 11 cycle PCR used barcoded and J-beta primers. Carrying 12 random nucleotides, a template-switch adaptor labeled each individual cDNA molecule. TCRdb processed the 5' RACE reads anew with MiXCR; each CDR3 protein has one entry. The data show about 970,000 distinct CDR3 sequences, with about 53% seen just once and over 20% held by the top ten. Sequenced input: blood. The clonotype originates from a woman aged 60 to 75 in good health. The V call is TRBV29-1, the J call TRBJ2-3, with D hard to call. In nucleotides, the CDR3 is TGCAGCGTTGAAGATCTTTACACAGATACGCAGTATTTT. This sequence encodes CSVEDLYTDTQYF.